Each of the 25 T cell receptor beta chains below was sequenced from the same sample in a study of graft-versus-host responses after intestinal transplantation. Profiled with immunoSEQ multiplex PCR; TCRdb holds only in-frame clones, not every one. This table holds around 13,000 clones, under 40% found once. The culture paired around 200,000 irradiated violet-dye-labeled stimulators with around 200,000 CFSE-labeled responders. The specimen was alloreactive CD8+ T cells from a mixed lymphocyte reaction culture, collected before intestinal transplant. Indicated subset: CFSE-low proliferating T cells sorted from roughly six-day pre-transplant mixed lymphocyte reaction (GvH or HvG direction). These receptors were taken from a human patient who received an intestinal transplant.

The gene calls are TRBV15 and TRBJ1-1; D is ambiguous. From germline, CDR1 is LNHNV and CDR2 YYDKDF (reference sequence). The CDR3 has 15 residues. Trimming pared 1 base from V and 5 bases from J, leaving 14 bases between. CDR3 sequence (DNA): TGTGCCACCAGCAGAGGCCTGGTAAGGTGGACTGAAGCTTTCTTT. Its protein is CATSRGLVRWTEAFF.

Regarding this clone: Just one base apart from a much larger clone, this may be a read error. The chain joins TRBV11-2 to TRBJ2-4; tentatively, D is TRBD1 or TRBD2 (5 bases each). The V gene's germline CDR1 is SGHAT and CDR2 FQNNGV. The V end was cut by 2 bases, the J end by 9 bases, with 17 bases between. The CDR3 runs 15 residues. The CDR3 region has the DNA TGTGCCAGCAGCTTATTCCCTCGGGGCCAAAGCATTCAGTACTTC. This gives the protein CASSLFPRGQSIQYF.

By share, this clone ranks as medium-sized. The chain has TRBV11-3 and TRBJ2-2, with 7 bases lining up with TRBD1. V lost 3 bases to trimming and J lost 2 bases; unmatched junction nucleotides: 3. The CDR3 extends over 15 amino acids. Germline V gene data show CDR1 as SGHNT and CDR2 as YENEEA. CDR3 loop: CASSFTGVNTGELFF. As DNA, the CDR3 is TGTGCCAGCAGCTTCACAGGGGTAAACACCGGGGAGCTGTTTTTT.

J is TRBJ2-7 and V is TRBV6-5, with 8 bases fitting TRBD1. Trimming cost V 5 bases and J 7 bases; bases outside gene matches: 10. Germline assignment: CDR1 MNHEY and CDR2 SVGAGI. This CDR3 comprises 14 residues. CDR3 in amino acids: CASSIHHRGNEQYF. DNA for the CDR3: TGTGCCAGCAGTATACACCACAGGGGGAATGAGCAGTACTTC.

To note about this clone: A much larger clone differs by one base, so this may be a read error. Other nucleotide sequences from this sample produce the same CDR3. V gene TRBV25-1 combines with J gene TRBJ2-2, with a tentative D call TRBD2 (6 bases). The CDR3 has 18 amino acids. CDR1 is MGHDK and CDR2 is SYGVNS in the germline V gene. The CDR3 nucleotides are TGCGCCAGCAGTGAATCTGGGCGCGGGATAGTGTACACCGGGGAGCTGTTTTTT. It encodes CASSESGRGIVYTGELFF.

This clone is medium-sized in the sample. V and J are TRBV7-8 and TRBJ2-1; D unresolved. The CDR3 runs 14 residues. The germline V gene encodes CDR1 SGHVS and CDR2 FQNEAQ. The germline V and J ends were trimmed by 4 bases and 6 bases, with 13 bases remaining between them. CDR3 in amino acids: CASSYVRPGNEQFF. CDR3 in DNA: TGTGCCAGCAGCTACGTAAGGCCAGGCAATGAGCAGTTCTTC.

This chain connects TRBV4-1 to TRBJ2-1; D unclear. V shed 5 bases and J shed 0 bases, with 8 bases lying between them. Germline values: CDR1 MGHRA, CDR2 YSYEKL. The CDR3 is 14 amino acids. The chain's CDR3 is CASSGTPSYNEQFF. The DNA of the CDR3 is TGCGCCAGCAGCGGAACTCCCTCCTACAATGAGCAGTTCTTC.

This clone showed up just a few times. This chain uses TRBV10-3 with TRBJ2-3; maybe TRBD2 (7 bases). The CDR3 is 15 residues long. Germline V gene lookup returns CDR1 ENHRY and CDR2 SYGVKD. The V and J ends lost 8 bases and 3 bases respectively, with 18 bases between them. The CDR3 coding sequence is TGTGCCATCGGTGGCCGGGGGGCTGAGACAGATACGCAGTATTTT. Amino acids: CAIGGRGAETDTQYF.

This clone has only a few counts. The rearrangement joins TRBV7-9 to TRBJ1-4; D not certain. The CDR3 is 16 amino acids. Trimming left V 8 bases short and J 0 bases short, with 16 bases between. CDR1 SEHNR and CDR2 FQNEAQ come from the germline V gene (reference sequence). CDR3 protein: CASYNRGSATNEKLFF. The CDR3 nucleotides read TGTGCCAGCTACAATAGAGGGAGTGCAACTAATGAAAAACTGTTTTTT.

Details on this clone: A junction end diverges from the germline sequence, so it may reflect a read error. The chain employs TRBV7-9 and TRBJ1-1; D uncertain. The CDR3 loop spans 14 amino acids. Germline V CDR1 and CDR2: SEHNR, FQNEAQ (reference sequence). CDR3 sequence (DNA): TGTGCCAGCAGTTTAGGGTTCGCGAACACTGAAGCTTTCTTT. Its protein product is CASSLGFANTEAFF.

This clone appeared many times. The V call is TRBV9, the J call TRBJ2-7; 12 nucleotides align to TRBD2. CDR3 length: 15 amino acids. Germline V gives CDR1 SGDLS, CDR2 YYNGEE. V was pared by 3 bases and J by 5 bases, with 6 bases of the junction left unmatched. Here the CDR3 DNA reads TGTGCCAGCAGCGATCTAGCGGGGGGGCCCAACGAGCAGTACTTC. Protein sequence: CASSDLAGGPNEQYF.

The chain couples TRBV10-2 to TRBJ2-1; TRBD2 matches 11 bases. The V and J ends lost 2 bases and 9 bases, in that order; junction bases with no gene match: 6. The CDR3 is 15 residues long. The V gene's germline CDR1 is WSHSY and CDR2 SAAADI. The CDR3 DNA sequence: TGCGCCAGCAGTGAGGTTAGCGGGGGGGCCCTTGAGCAGTTCTTC. It specifies CASSEVSGGALEQFF.

This clone was seen only a few times. The rearrangement uses TRBV11-2 and TRBJ1-4; D perhaps matches TRBD1 (6 bases). The CDR3 extends over 15 amino acids. Trimming left V 5 bases short and J 8 bases short, with 18 bases between. From germline, CDR1 is SGHAT and CDR2 FQNNGV. Here the CDR3 reads CASSPLRGGREKLFF. CDR3 bases: TGTGCCAGCAGCCCCCTGCGAGGGGGAAGAGAAAAACTGTTTTTT.

J is TRBJ2-5 and V is TRBV5-1; D possibly corresponds to TRBD2 (5 bases). In germline, CDR1 is SGHRS, CDR2 YFSETQ. V shed 4 bases and J shed 5 bases, with 21 bases lying between them. CDR3 size: 16 residues. CDR3 amino acids: CASSPLLGEGLETQYF. The CDR3 region has the DNA TGCGCCAGCAGCCCCCTTTTGGGCGAGGGCCTTGAGACCCAGTACTTC.

The chain's CDR3 is CASSLPPSGVTAEAFF. The CDR3 region has the DNA TGCGCCAGCAGCCTCCCCCCTTCCGGGGTAACCGCTGAAGCTTTCTTT. This chain uses TRBV4-1 with TRBJ1-1; no clear D gene. Germline loops: CDR1 MGHRA, CDR2 YSYEKL. Trimming left V 4 bases short and J 6 bases short, with 21 bases between. The CDR3 loop spans 16 amino acids.

This chain uses TRBV7-9 with TRBJ2-4, with D tentatively TRBD2 (6 bases). V lost 5 bases, J lost 0 bases, and 11 bases lay in between. Looked up from germline, CDR1 is SEHNR and CDR2 is FQNEAQ (reference sequence). This CDR3 is 15 amino acids long. The CDR3 coding sequence is TGTGCCAGCAGCCCGCGGGATTTAGCCAAAAACATTCAGTACTTC. Translation gives CASSPRDLAKNIQYF. Complete variable domain (other parts from reference TRBV7-9 and TRBJ2-4): DTGVSQNPRHKITKRGQNVTFRCDPISEHNRLYWYRQTLGQGPEFLTYFQNEAQLEKSRLLSDRFSAERPKGSFSTLEIQRTEQGDSAMYLCASSPRDLAKNIQYFGAGTRLSVL.

The chain employs TRBV11-2 and TRBJ2-5, with 7 bases matching TRBD1. The J call could be wrong; TRBJ2-7 is a better fit for the DNA end. Looked up from germline, CDR1 is SGHAT and CDR2 is FQNNGV. This CDR3 comprises 14 residues. The CDR3 region has the DNA TGTGCCAGCAGTCAGGGGGTCAGGTCCTACGAGCAGTACTTC. Protein sequence: CASSQGVRSYEQYF.

The V call is TRBV5-1, the J call TRBJ2-1, with D hard to call. The CDR3 extends over 15 amino acids. Germline CDR1 is SGHRS and CDR2 is YFSETQ. Trimming took off 3 bases at V and 2 bases at J, with 12 bases between the two ends. CDR3 loop: CASSYHTGPYNEQFF. CDR3 DNA sequence: TGCGCCAGCAGCTATCATACCGGGCCCTACAATGAGCAGTTCTTC.

This clone was observed a few times. The chain links TRBV28 to TRBJ2-1, with TRBD1 matching 7 bases. CDR3 length: 14 amino acids. Germline CDR1 and CDR2: MDHEN and SYDVKM. After removal of 3 bases from V and 7 bases from J, the junction contained 6 bases not matched to a gene. This CDR3 reads CASSFDSGGNEQFF. The CDR3 DNA is TGTGCCAGCAGTTTTGATTCAGGGGGAAATGAGCAGTTCTTC.

This clone is medium-sized (0.01 to 0.1%). At the DNA level, this CDR3 is encoded by other sequences in the same sample as well. V gene TRBV6-5 combines with J gene TRBJ2-7; D is possibly TRBD1 (6 bases). This CDR3 is 15 amino acids long. Germline V gene sequence: CDR1 MNHEY, CDR2 SVGAGI. Trimming pared 9 bases from V and 3 bases from J, leaving 21 bases between. This chain's CDR3 is CARGVPGQIHYEQYF. As DNA, the CDR3 is TGTGCCAGAGGGGTACCAGGACAGATACACTACGAGCAGTACTTC.

This clone has a handful of counts. This sequence joins TRBV7-9 and TRBJ2-7; a weak D match, TRBD1 (6 bases). Trimming removed 4 bases from V and 3 bases from J, with 10 bases in between. The CDR3 has 13 amino acids. Germline V gene lookup returns CDR1 SEHNR and CDR2 FQNEAQ (reference sequence). In DNA, the CDR3 is TGTGCCAGCAGCTCCAGGGGCTACTACGAGCAGTACTTC. Translation: CASSSRGYYEQYF.

The chain combines TRBV5-4 with TRBJ2-2; 7 bases fit TRBD2. V shed 4 bases and J 3 bases; nucleotides not matched to a gene: 6. The CDR3 spans 15 residues. Per germline, CDR1 SGHNT and CDR2 YYREEE (reference sequence). DNA for the CDR3: TGTGCCAGCAGCCCTTGGCGGGGGTACACCGGGGAGCTGTTTTTT. Its protein is CASSPWRGYTGELFF.

The genes are TRBV6-6 and TRBJ1-2; 7 bases fit TRBD1. The CDR3 sequence is 15 residues long. Losses at the gene ends were 0 bases for V and 8 bases for J; bases not matched to a gene: 9. Germline assignment: CDR1 MNHNY and CDR2 SVGAGI (reference sequence). CDR3 amino acids: CASSYSRQGLKGYTF. The CDR3 DNA reads as TGTGCCAGCAGTTACTCGAGACAGGGTCTAAAGGGCTACACCTTC.

By share, this clone counts as medium-sized. This chain joins TRBV19 and TRBJ2-1; D might be TRBD1 or TRBD2, each matching 6 bases. Germline loops: CDR1 LNHDA, CDR2 SQIVND (reference sequence). This CDR3 contains 15 residues. V was shortened by 5 bases and J by 7 bases, with 18 bases between the two germline ends. CDR3 region: CASSDWGGGGNEQFF. The CDR3 DNA is TGTGCCAGTAGTGATTGGGGCGGAGGGGGGAATGAGCAGTTCTTC. Together with reference TRBV19 and TRBJ2-1, the CDR3 gives the full variable domain: DGGITQSPKYLFRKEGQNVTLSCEQNLNHDAMYWYRQDPGQGLRLIYYSQIVNDFQKGDIAEGYSVSREKKESFPLTVTSAQKNPTAFYLCASSDWGGGGNEQFFGPGTRLTVL.

This clone was seen only a few times. This rearrangement joins TRBV4-3 to TRBJ2-7, with 9 bases fitting TRBD1. CDR3 length equals 14 residues. V trimming: 4 bases; J trimming: 2 bases; junction bases outside the gene matches: 3. Looked up from germline, CDR1 is LGHNA and CDR2 is YSLEER. CDR3 residues: CASSPDRGPYEQYF. The DNA for the CDR3 is TGCGCCAGCAGCCCGGACAGGGGACCCTACGAGCAGTACTTC.